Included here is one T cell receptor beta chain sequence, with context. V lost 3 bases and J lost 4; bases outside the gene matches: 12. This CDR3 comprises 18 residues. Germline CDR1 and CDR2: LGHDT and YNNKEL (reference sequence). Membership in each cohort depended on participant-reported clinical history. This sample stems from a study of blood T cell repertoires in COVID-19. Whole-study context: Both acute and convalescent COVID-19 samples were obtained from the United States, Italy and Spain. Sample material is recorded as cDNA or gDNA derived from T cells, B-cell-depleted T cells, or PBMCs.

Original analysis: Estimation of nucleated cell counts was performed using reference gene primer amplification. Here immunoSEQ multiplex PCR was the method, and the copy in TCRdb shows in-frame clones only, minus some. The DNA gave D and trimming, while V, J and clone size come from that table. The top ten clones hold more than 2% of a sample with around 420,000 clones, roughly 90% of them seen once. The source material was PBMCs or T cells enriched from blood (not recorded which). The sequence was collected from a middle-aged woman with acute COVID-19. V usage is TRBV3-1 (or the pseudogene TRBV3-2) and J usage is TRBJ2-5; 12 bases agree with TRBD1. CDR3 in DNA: TGTGCCAGCAGCCATGTTCGGCCCCGGGACAGGGGGCTAGAGACCCAGTACTTC. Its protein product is CASSHVRPRDRGLETQYF.